A single T cell receptor (beta chain) is shown here with its context. Only in-frame clones appear in the TCRdb table, and some are missing; sequencing was by immunoSEQ multiplex PCR. Of approximately 77,000 clones in the sample, approximately 80% are singletons; the top ten hold about a sixth. These data originate in a study of blood T cell repertoires in COVID-19. Trimming removed 4 bases from V and 7 bases from J; junction bases left unmatched: 5. The CDR3 runs to 14 residues. From germline, CDR1 is SGHRS and CDR2 YFSETQ. The sequenced material came from peripheral blood. The chain joins TRBV5-1 to TRBJ1-2; 12 positions match TRBD1. The receptor comes from an older woman with acute or convalescent COVID-19. The CDR3 region is CASSPGQGAGGYTF. Written as DNA, the CDR3 is TGCGCCAGCAGCCCGGGACAGGGGGCGGGTGGCTACACCTTC.